Listed below are T cell receptor beta chains from one sample, sequenced in a study of CD8+CD57+ T cells in acquired aplastic anemia. TCRdb passed the reads through MiXCR, listing each CDR3 protein once. The sample contains 200,000 to 250,000 distinct CDR3 sequences, approximately 35% of which appear only once. The sequenced sample was sorted CD4+, CD8+, or CD8+CD57+ T cells (not recorded which) from PBMCs. These receptors were taken from a human donor in good health, serving as a control. CDR3s leave out the opening cysteine and the closing phenylalanine or tryptophan. The order of the fields is J gene, clone size, D gene, V gene, CDR3 protein. A D gene is named only where the DNA matches it firmly. Only some rows state a clone size, as once, few, many or a class for expanded clones.

>TRBJ2-7|many|-|TRBV29-1
SVAGSYEQY
>TRBJ1-1|-|-|TRBV5-4
ASSLGAGMNTEAF
>TRBJ2-7|many|-|TRBV9
ASGRSLYEQY
>TRBJ2-1|many|TRBD2|TRBV5-1
ASSLGGLADNEQF
>TRBJ2-3|-|-|TRBV6-1
ASSPRTRTDTQY
>TRBJ1-2|-|TRBD1|TRBV15
ATSRVPGQGHYGYT
>TRBJ1-2|-|TRBD1|TRBV9
ASSTTTGGADIYGYT
>TRBJ2-7|many|-|TRBV20-1
SAPRGEAYEQY
>TRBJ1-2|-|-|TRBV10-3
AISPDGLYGYT
>TRBJ2-7|many|-|TRBV11-1
ASSTQLGPSYEQY
>TRBJ2-3|few|-|TRBV5-5
ASSPPGGTDTQY
>TRBJ2-7|many|-|TRBV20-1
SALWGAGNEQY
>TRBJ1-4|-|-|TRBV28
ASNPSGRINEKLF
>TRBJ2-1|many|-|TRBV20-1
SAIPLSGRELKVNEQF
>TRBJ1-2|many|TRBD1|TRBV12-3/TRBV12-4
ASRKGAPNYGYT
>-|-|TRBD1|TRBV7-9
ASSLRTGSYEQY
>TRBJ2-1|many|TRBD2|TRBV3-1
ASSQRAGAGGEQF
>TRBJ2-5|few|-|TRBV3-1
ASGPGAETQY
>TRBJ2-4|-|TRBD1|TRBV10-3
AGREDREKNIQY
>TRBJ1-2|few|TRBD1|TRBV12-3/TRBV12-4
ASSSKTGSRVGKYIGYT
>TRBJ2-1|-|TRBD2|TRBV6-1
ASRDLAGAMNEQF
>TRBJ1-5|few|-|TRBV4-1
ASKEGWGSKNQPQH
>TRBJ2-1|few|-|TRBV4-2
ASSRWAPLDSYNEQF
>TRBJ1-2|many|TRBD1|TRBV24-1
ATSDHAGTATSNYGYT
>TRBJ1-6|many|TRBD1|TRBV7-6
ASSAKPGQGFGSYNSPLH
>TRBJ2-1|-|-|TRBV29-1
SVARANSNEQF
>TRBJ2-1|-|-|TRBV2
ASSVWVNEQF
>TRBJ1-2|many|TRBD1|TRBV19
ASSDNRGPLNYGYT
>TRBJ2-2|many|TRBD1|TRBV10-3
AIRPNEGQGAGELF
>TRBJ2-7|few|-|TRBV4-1
ASSQGGGTASSYEQY
>TRBJ2-3|-|-|TRBV7-9
ASSRGFTDTQY
>TRBJ2-7|-|-|TRBV10-3
ATRTGAGSYEQY
>TRBJ1-2|many|TRBD1|TRBV19
ASSMGQGTAGSRYT
>TRBJ2-5|many|-|TRBV20-1
SAADPETQY
>TRBJ2-3|-|-|TRBV7-3
ASSLLPGTPGGNTQY
>TRBJ2-5|many|-|TRBV20-1
SARVSVPVVTQY
>TRBJ2-2|few|TRBD2|TRBV9
ASSSMGLGLADTGELF
>TRBJ2-7|-|TRBD2|TRBV30
AWSHRDGRAHEQY
>TRBJ2-7|many|TRBD2|TRBV12-3/TRBV12-4
ASSPEGLAGVYAYEQY
>TRBJ1-4|many|-|TRBV7-9
ASSLSQAGGEKLF
>TRBJ2-7|-|TRBD1|TRBV27
ASTLTGTASSYEQY
>TRBJ2-1|many|TRBD2|TRBV2
ASSPSGGFYNEQF
>TRBJ2-7|once|TRBD2|TRBV19
ASTSSGLSSYEQY
>TRBJ2-7|-|-|TRBV5-4
ASSLDLGPYYEQY
>TRBJ2-1|many|TRBD1|TRBV24-1
ATSVGTGTSRDEQF
>TRBJ2-7|few|-|TRBV15
ATSSQRTENYEQY
>TRBJ1-5|many|-|TRBV5-5
ASSLGGGNQPQH
>TRBJ1-2|-|TRBD1|TRBV10-3
AIRGQGTNYGYT
>TRBJ2-3|few|-|TRBV3-1
ASSLQDASTDTQY
>TRBJ2-7|few|TRBD2|TRBV11-2
ASRHLIAGGKAYEQY
>TRBJ2-3|many|TRBD2|TRBV10-3
AKKRTSGETDTQY
>TRBJ2-3|-|-|TRBV13
ASSQDGPWNTDTQY
>TRBJ2-7|few|TRBD1|TRBV11-2
ASSFTGGSENEQY
>TRBJ2-2|few|TRBD2|TRBV7-2
ASSQSGGATGELF
>TRBJ1-1|-|TRBD1|TRBV27
ASGDRVSAEAF
>TRBJ1-4|-|TRBD1|TRBV10-2
ASSESKRTGYDEKLF
>TRBJ1-3|many|-|TRBV9
ASSVVDSGNTIY
>TRBJ2-5|-|-|TRBV7-3
ASSPSGTWGETQY
>TRBJ2-7|many|-|TRBV4-2
ASSQDFGNAYEQY
>TRBJ1-1|many|-|TRBV9
ASSVDRNTEAF